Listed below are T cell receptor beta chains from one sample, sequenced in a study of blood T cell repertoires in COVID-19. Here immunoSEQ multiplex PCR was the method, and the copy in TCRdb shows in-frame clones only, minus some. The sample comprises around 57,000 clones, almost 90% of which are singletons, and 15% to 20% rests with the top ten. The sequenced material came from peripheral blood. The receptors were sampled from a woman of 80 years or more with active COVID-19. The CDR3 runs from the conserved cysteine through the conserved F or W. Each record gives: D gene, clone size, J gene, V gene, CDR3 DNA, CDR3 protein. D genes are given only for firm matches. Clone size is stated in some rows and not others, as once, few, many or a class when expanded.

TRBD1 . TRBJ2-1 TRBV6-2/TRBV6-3 TGTGCCAGCAGCGGGACAGGGGGATACAATGAGCAGTTCTTC CASSGTGGYNEQFF
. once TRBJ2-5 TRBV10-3 TGTGCCATCAGTGATATCGGGGAGACCCAGTACTTC CAISDIGETQYF
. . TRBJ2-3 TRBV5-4 TGTGCCAGCAGCGAGCAGCCCGTTTTTGGACTTAGCACAGATACGCAGTATTTT CASSEQPVFGLSTDTQYF
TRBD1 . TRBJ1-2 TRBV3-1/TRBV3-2 TGTGCCAGCAGCCGAGGGACAGGGGGGTACTATGGCTACACCTTC CASSRGTGGYYGYTF
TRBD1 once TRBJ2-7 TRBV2 TGTGCCAGCGGACAGGGGGCCTACGAGCAGTACTTC CASGQGAYEQYF
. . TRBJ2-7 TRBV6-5 TGTGCCAGCAGTTACGCAGGGAACTCCTACGAGCAGTACTTC CASSYAGNSYEQYF
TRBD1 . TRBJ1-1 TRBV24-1 TGTGCCACCAGGACGACAGGGGCCATCGGCATGAACACTGAAGCTTTCTTT CATRTTGAIGMNTEAFF
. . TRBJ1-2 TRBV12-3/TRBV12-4 TGTGCCAGCAGTCCTAGACAGAAGGGCTACACCTTC CASSPRQKGYTF
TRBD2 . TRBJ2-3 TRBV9 TGTGCCAGCAGCGTAGGGGGACTAGCGGGGAGGGCAGATACGCAGTATTTT CASSVGGLAGRADTQYF
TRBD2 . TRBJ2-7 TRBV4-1 TGCGCCAGCAGCCTTACCTTCTCCAGCGGGGGTACATACGAGCAGTACTTC CASSLTFSSGGTYEQYF
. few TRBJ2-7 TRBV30 TGTGCCTGGAGCAGGGTAGGAGTGTCCGGGCAGTACTTC CAWSRVGVSGQYF
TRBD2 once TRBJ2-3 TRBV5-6 TGTGCCAGCAGCTTGATCGCGGGGGAGAGCACAGATACGCAGTATTTT CASSLIAGESTDTQYF
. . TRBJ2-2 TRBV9 TGTGCCAGCAGCGTATTTCCGAGCACCGGGGAGCTGTTTTTT CASSVFPSTGELFF
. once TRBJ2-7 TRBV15 TGTGCCACCAGCAGGGCAGGTCGAAGCGAGCAGTACTTC CATSRAGRSEQYF
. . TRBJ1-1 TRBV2 TGTGCCAGCAGTGAAGCGACCCCGGACAGCCTGAACACTGAAGCTTTCTTT CASSEATPDSLNTEAFF
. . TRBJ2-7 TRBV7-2 TGTGCCAGCAGCTCGGACTGGGGCGAGCAGTACTTC CASSSDWGEQYF
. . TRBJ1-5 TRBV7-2 TGTGCCAGCAGCCTCCGAACAGGTCCAAATCAGCCCCAGCATTTT CASSLRTGPNQPQHF
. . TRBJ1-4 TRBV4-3 TGCGCCAGCAGCCACTACACCGCAGGGGATGGGGAAAAACTGTTTTTT CASSHYTAGDGEKLFF
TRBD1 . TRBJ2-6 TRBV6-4 TGTGCCAGCAGTGACTCGGGACAGGGCCCCTCTGGGGCCAACGTCCTGACTTTC CASSDSGQGPSGANVLTF
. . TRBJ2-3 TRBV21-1 TGTGCCACATTCAACCGGAGGGGGGGGAGCACAGATACGCAGTATTTT CATFNRRGGSTDTQYF
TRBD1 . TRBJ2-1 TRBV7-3 TGTGCCAGCAGCTTAACGGACAGGGGTGGTGAGCAGTTCTTC CASSLTDRGGEQFF
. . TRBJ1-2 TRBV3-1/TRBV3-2 TGTGCCAGCAGTTCAGATGCGGAACAGGCCGGCTACACCTTC CASSSDAEQAGYTF
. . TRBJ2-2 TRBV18 TGTGCCAGCTCACTTTTGACAGGGAACACCGGGGAGCTGTTTTTT CASSLLTGNTGELFF
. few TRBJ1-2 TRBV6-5 TGTGCCAGCAGTCACAGAGGGTCAGGACACTATGGCTACACCTTC CASSHRGSGHYGYTF
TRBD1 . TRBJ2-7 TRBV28 TGTGCCAGCAGTACTCGACAGGGCTCCTACGAGCAGTACTTC CASSTRQGSYEQYF
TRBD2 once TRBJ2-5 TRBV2 TGTGCCAGCAGTGAGCGGCGCTCGGGAGGTGAGACCCAGTACTTC CASSERRSGGETQYF
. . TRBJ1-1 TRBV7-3 TGTGCCAGCAGCTCTTCGGGGGGGAATGAAGCTTTCTTT CASSSSGGNEAFF
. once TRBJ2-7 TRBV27 TGTGCCAGCAGTTTACCGTGGGGAGAGATGTTCTCCTACGAGCAGTACTTC CASSLPWGEMFSYEQYF
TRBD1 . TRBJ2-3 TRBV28 TGTGCCAGCAGTCTCTCAGACAGGGTTAGCACAGATACGCAGTATTTT CASSLSDRVSTDTQYF
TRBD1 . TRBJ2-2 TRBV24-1 TGTGCCACCAGTGAGCCCGGGACAGGGGTGGCCGGGGAGCTGTTTTTT CATSEPGTGVAGELFF
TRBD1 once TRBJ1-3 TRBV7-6 TGTGCCAGCAGCCCGCGGACAGGGGAATCTGGAAACACCATATATTTT CASSPRTGESGNTIYF
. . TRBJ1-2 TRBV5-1 TGCGCCAGCAGCTGGGCTGTCGGGGTTTATGGCTACACCTTC CASSWAVGVYGYTF
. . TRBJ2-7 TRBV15 TGTGCCACCAGCAGAGGGTCGGGCAGGGCCAGCTCCTACGAGCAGTACTTC CATSRGSGRASSYEQYF
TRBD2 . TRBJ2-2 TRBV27 TGTGCCAGCAGTTTAGAGGTGGGACTACCGTGGACCGGGGAGCTGTTTTTT CASSLEVGLPWTGELFF
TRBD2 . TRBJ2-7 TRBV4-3 TGCGCCAGCAGCCAAGGACTAGCGGGGGTCACATACGAGCAGTACTTC CASSQGLAGVTYEQYF
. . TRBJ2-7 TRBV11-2 TGTGCCAGCAGCTTAGTGGGGACTCACTACGAGCAGTACTTC CASSLVGTHYEQYF
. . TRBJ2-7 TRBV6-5 TGTGCCAGCAGCCCCCGGGGGGCGAGCTCCTACGAGCAGTACTTC CASSPRGASSYEQYF
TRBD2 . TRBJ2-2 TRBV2 TGTGCCAGCACTGGGCTAGCGGTTTACACCGGGGAGCTGTTTTTT CASTGLAVYTGELFF
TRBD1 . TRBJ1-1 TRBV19 TGTGCCAGTAGGTTCCGGGACAGGGTCAGTGAAGCTTTCTTT CASRFRDRVSEAFF
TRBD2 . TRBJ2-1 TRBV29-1 TGCAGCGGGGGGACTAGGGGCTCCTACAATGAGCAGTTCTTC CSGGTRGSYNEQFF
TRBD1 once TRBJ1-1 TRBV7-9 TGTGCCAGCAGCTTAACAGGGGGCGACACTGAAGCTTTCTTT CASSLTGGDTEAFF
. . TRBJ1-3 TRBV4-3 TGCGCCAGCAGCCCCACAGTCTCTGGAAACACCATATATTTT CASSPTVSGNTIYF
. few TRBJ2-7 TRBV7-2 TGTGCCAGCAGCTCTTCCGGGAATCCTTTCAAGCAGTACTTC CASSSSGNPFKQYF
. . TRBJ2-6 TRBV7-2 TGTGCCAGCAGCTTATTGCTAGGCTCCTCCGGGGCCAACGTCCTGACTTTC CASSLLLGSSGANVLTF
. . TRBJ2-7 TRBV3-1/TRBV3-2 TGTGCCAGCAGCCAAGGCGGGGGCTTCTCCTACGAGCAGTACTTC CASSQGGGFSYEQYF
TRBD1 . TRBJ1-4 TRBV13 TGTGCCAGCAGCTTCCGGGACAGGGGGCGCGGTGAAAAACTGTTTTTT CASSFRDRGRGEKLFF
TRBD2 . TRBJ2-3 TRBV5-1 TGCGCCAGCAGCTTTTCTAGCGGGGGACTAACAGATACGCAGTATTTT CASSFSSGGLTDTQYF
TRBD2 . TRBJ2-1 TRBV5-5 TGTGCCAGCAGCACGACTAGCGGGGGACTCAATGAGCAGTTCTTC CASSTTSGGLNEQFF
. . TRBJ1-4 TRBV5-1 TGCGCCAGCAGCTTAGTCCTCGGGGGTGGGGAAAAACTGTTTTTT CASSLVLGGGEKLFF
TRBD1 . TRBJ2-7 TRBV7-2 TGTGCCAGCAGCTTAGGGCCAGACAGGGGAGCCATCCACGAGCAGTACTTC CASSLGPDRGAIHEQYF
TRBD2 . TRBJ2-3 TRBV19 TGTGCCAGTAGTATAGTCCCGGGACTAGCAGGAGATACGCAGTATTTT CASSIVPGLAGDTQYF
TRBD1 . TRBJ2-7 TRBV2 TGTGCCAGCAGTGAACAGGGGGCCTACGAGCAGTACTTC CASSEQGAYEQYF
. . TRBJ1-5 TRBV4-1 TGCGCCAGCAGCCACGGACAGAGCAATCAGCCCCAGCATTTT CASSHGQSNQPQHF
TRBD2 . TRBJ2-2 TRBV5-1 TGCGCCAGCAGCCGAAGCGGGGATCACACCGGGGAGCTGTTTTTT CASSRSGDHTGELFF
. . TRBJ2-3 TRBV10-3 TGTGCCATCAGTGATTCCGGGGGGCTTACAGATACGCAGTATTTT CAISDSGGLTDTQYF
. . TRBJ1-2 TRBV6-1 TGTGCCAGCAGTGAACCTGGCAGGGTGGGGAATGGCTACACCTTC CASSEPGRVGNGYTF
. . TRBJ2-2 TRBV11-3 TGTGCCAGCAGCTTAAGGCGTGCGGGACTCGACACCGGGGAGCTGTTTTTT CASSLRRAGLDTGELFF
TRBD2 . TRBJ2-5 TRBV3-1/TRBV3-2 TGTGCCAGCAGCCAGGGACTAGCGGTGGTAGAGACCCAGTACTTC CASSQGLAVVETQYF
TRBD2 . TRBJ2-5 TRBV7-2 TGTGCCAGCAGCGTGCAGCGGGGGGGAGAGACCCAGTACTTC CASSVQRGGETQYF
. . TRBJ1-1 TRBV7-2 TGTGCCAGCGGCTCCGAGGTCCAAGCTTTCTTT CASGSEVQAFF